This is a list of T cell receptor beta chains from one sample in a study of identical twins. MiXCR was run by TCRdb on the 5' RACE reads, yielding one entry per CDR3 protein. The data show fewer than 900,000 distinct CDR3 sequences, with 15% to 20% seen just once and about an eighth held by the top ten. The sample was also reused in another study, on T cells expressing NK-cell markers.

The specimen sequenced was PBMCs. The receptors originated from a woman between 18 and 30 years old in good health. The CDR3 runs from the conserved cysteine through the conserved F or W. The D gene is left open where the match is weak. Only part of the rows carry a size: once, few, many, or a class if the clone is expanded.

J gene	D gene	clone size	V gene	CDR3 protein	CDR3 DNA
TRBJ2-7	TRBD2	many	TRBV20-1	CSARDTSGIYEQYF	TGCAGTGCTAGAGATACTAGCGGAATCTACGAGCAGTACTTC
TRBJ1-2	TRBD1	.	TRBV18	CASSPNPGTAYGYTF	TGTGCCAGCTCACCTAACCCCGGGACAGCGTATGGCTACACCTTC
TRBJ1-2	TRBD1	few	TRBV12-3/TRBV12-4	CASRSRQGADYGYTF	TGTGCCAGCAGGTCCCGACAGGGGGCGGACTATGGCTACACCTTC
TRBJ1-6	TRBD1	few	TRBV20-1	CSATTGTGSPLHF	TGCAGTGCTACCACAGGGACAGGGTCACCCCTCCACTTT
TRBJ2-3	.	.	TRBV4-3	CASAGLPFTDTQYF	TGCGCCAGCGCGGGACTTCCTTTCACAGATACGCAGTATTTT
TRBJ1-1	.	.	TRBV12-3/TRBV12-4	CASKGLNTEAFF	TGTGCCAGCAAGGGCTTGAACACTGAAGCTTTCTTT
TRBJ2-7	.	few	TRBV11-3	CASSQRQRSSYEQYF	TGTGCCAGCAGCCAGCGACAGAGGAGCTCCTACGAGCAGTACTTC
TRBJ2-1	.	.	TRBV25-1	CATNWGLGFGEQFF	TGTGCCACCAATTGGGGACTGGGGTTTGGTGAGCAGTTCTTC
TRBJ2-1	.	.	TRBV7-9	CATLRGRGAYNEQFF	TGTGCCACCCTACGTGGGAGGGGGGCCTACAATGAGCAGTTCTTC
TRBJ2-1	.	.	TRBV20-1	CSARTLSASSYNEQFF	TGCAGTGCTAGGACGCTAAGCGCGAGCTCCTACAATGAGCAGTTCTTC
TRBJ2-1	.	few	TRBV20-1	CSARDSPVEQFF	TGCAGTGCTAGAGATTCCCCGGTTGAGCAGTTCTTC
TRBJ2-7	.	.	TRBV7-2	CASSIRQPYEQYF	TGTGCCAGCAGCATTAGACAGCCCTACGAGCAGTACTTC
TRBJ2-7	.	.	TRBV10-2	CASSLSGTGEQYF	TGCGCCAGCAGCCTCTCGGGGACGGGCGAGCAGTACTTC
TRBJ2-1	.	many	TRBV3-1	CASSPYPREDKFF	TGTGCCAGCAGCCCATACCCCAGGGAAGATAAGTTCTTC
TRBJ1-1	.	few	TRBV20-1	CSARDFTGSGNTEAFF	TGCAGTGCTAGAGATTTCACAGGGAGTGGGAACACTGAAGCTTTCTTT
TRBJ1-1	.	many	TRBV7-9	CASSLAGVTEAFF	TGTGCCAGCAGCTTAGCCGGAGTGACTGAAGCTTTCTTT
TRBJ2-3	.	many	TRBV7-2	CASSYDYTDTQYF	TGTGCCAGCAGCTACGACTACACAGATACGCAGTATTTT
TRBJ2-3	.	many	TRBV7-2	CASSFRAGTDTQYF	TGTGCCAGCAGCTTTAGGGCAGGGACAGATACGCAGTATTTT
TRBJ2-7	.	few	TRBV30	CAWSVERENEQYF	TGTGCCTGGAGTGTTGAACGGGAGAACGAGCAGTACTTC
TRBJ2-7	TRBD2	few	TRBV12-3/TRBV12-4	CASSLRDTGLAGDPEQYF	TGTGCCAGCAGTCTCCGGGACACCGGACTAGCGGGAGATCCCGAGCAGTACTTC
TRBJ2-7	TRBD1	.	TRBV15	CATSGRTGGYEQYF	TGTGCCACCAGCGGAAGGACAGGGGGCTACGAGCAGTACTTC
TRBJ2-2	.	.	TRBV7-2	CASSLHRTNTGELFF	TGTGCCAGCAGCTTACACAGGACTAACACCGGGGAGCTGTTTTTT
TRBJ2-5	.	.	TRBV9	CASSVAPDRKETQYF	TGTGCCAGCAGCGTAGCCCCCGACAGGAAAGAGACCCAGTACTTC
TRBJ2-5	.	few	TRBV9	CASSVGGINSETQYF	TGTGCCAGCAGCGTAGGGGGAATCAATTCGGAGACCCAGTACTTC
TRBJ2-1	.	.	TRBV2	CASSLPGPYNEQFF	TGTGCCAGCAGTCTACCGGGACCCTACAATGAGCAGTTCTTC
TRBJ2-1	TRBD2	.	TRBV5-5	CASSLSAGGFLGEQFF	TGTGCCAGCAGCTTGTCAGCGGGAGGGTTTCTGGGCGAGCAGTTCTTC
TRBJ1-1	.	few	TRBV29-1	CSVEGPVVTEAFF	TGCAGCGTTGAGGGCCCGGTCGTCACTGAAGCTTTCTTT
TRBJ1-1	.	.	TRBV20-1	CSAFTGRNTEAFF	TGCAGTGCTTTTACAGGGAGGAACACTGAAGCTTTCTTT
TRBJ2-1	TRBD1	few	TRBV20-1	CSGRGGRSYNEQFF	TGCAGTGGGAGAGGGGGCCGCTCCTACAATGAGCAGTTCTTC
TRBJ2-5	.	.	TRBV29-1	CSVDPGAGRAQYF	TGCAGCGTTGATCCCGGGGCGGGTAGGGCCCAGTACTTC
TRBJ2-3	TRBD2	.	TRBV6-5	CASSSIAGVTDTQYF	TGTGCCAGCAGTTCAATAGCGGGGGTTACAGATACGCAGTATTTT
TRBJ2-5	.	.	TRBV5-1	CASSLAGSAETQYF	TGCGCCAGCAGCTTGGCGGGGTCGGCGGAGACCCAGTACTTC
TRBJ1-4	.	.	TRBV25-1	CASSESRANEKLFF	TGTGCCAGCAGTGAATCACGCGCTAATGAAAAACTGTTTTTT
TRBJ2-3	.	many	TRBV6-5	CASSDALDTQYF	TGTGCCAGCAGCGACGCCTTGGATACGCAGTATTTT
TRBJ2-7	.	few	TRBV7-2	CASSPPTGGRYEQYF	TGTGCCAGCAGCCCACCAACGGGGGGCAGATACGAGCAGTACTTC
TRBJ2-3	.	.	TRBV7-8	CASSLQQYTDTQYF	TGTGCCAGCAGCTTACAACAGTACACAGATACGCAGTATTTT
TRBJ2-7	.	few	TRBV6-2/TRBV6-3	CASRDPRPSEQYF	TGTGCCAGCAGGGACCCCCGACCCTCGGAGCAGTACTTC
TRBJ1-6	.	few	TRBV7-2	CASSLGGTHNSPLHF	TGTGCCAGCAGCTTAGGTGGGACCCATAATTCACCCCTCCACTTT
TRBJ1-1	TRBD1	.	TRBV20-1	CSARRQGARTEAFF	TGCAGTGCTAGGAGACAGGGGGCGCGGACTGAAGCTTTCTTT
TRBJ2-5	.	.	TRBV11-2	CASSFVWGTPLQETQYF	TGTGCCAGCAGCTTCGTTTGGGGGACCCCCTTACAAGAGACCCAGTACTTC
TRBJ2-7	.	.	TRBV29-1	CSVEDNGEQYF	TGCAGCGTTGAAGATAATGGCGAGCAGTACTTC
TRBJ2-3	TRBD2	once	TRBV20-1	CSARVEAGGTQYF	TGCAGTGCTAGAGTGGAAGCGGGAGGGACGCAGTATTTT
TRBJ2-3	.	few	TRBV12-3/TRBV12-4	CASSKSLDTQYF	TGTGCCAGCAGCAAATCACTGGATACGCAGTATTTT
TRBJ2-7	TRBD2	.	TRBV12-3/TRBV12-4	CASSRGLAESYEQYF	TGTGCCAGCAGTCGGGGACTAGCGGAATCCTACGAGCAGTACTTC
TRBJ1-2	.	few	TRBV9	CASSVLINRGYTF	TGTGCCAGCAGCGTCTTAATTAACAGGGGCTACACCTTC
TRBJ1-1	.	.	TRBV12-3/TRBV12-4	CASSDSSLLEAEAFF	TGTGCCAGCAGTGACAGTTCTCTCCTCGAAGCTGAAGCTTTCTTT
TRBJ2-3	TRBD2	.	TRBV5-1	CASSLGHGRGSTDTQYF	TGCGCCAGCAGCTTGGGGCATGGGCGGGGGAGCACAGATACGCAGTATTTT
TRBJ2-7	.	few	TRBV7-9	CASSLSPGEQYF	TGTGCCAGCAGCTTGAGTCCGGGGGAGCAGTACTTC
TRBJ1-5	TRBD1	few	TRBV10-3	CAISGPGQGARQPQHF	TGTGCCATCAGTGGTCCGGGACAGGGGGCTCGGCAGCCCCAGCATTTT
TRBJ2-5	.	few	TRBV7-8	CASSPRRLSQETQYF	TGTGCCAGCAGCCCAAGACGTCTTAGCCAAGAGACCCAGTACTTC
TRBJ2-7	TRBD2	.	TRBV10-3	CAISDPAQGSSGGTPYEQYF	TGTGCCATCAGTGATCCCGCCCAAGGATCTAGCGGGGGGACCCCCTACGAGCAGTACTTC
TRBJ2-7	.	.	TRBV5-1	CASASGRYEQYF	TGCGCCAGCGCGAGTGGCAGATACGAGCAGTACTTC
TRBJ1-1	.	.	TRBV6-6	CASSWVENTEAFF	TGTGCCAGCAGTTGGGTGGAGAACACTGAAGCTTTCTTT
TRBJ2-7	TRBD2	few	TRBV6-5	CASSYQLAGYEQYF	TGTGCCAGCAGTTACCAACTAGCGGGTTACGAGCAGTACTTC
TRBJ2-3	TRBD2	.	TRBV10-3	CAISEWEWTSGGTDTQYF	TGTGCCATCAGTGAATGGGAGTGGACTAGCGGGGGCACAGATACGCAGTATTTT
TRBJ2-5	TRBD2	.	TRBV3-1	CASSQGLAGVQETQYF	TGTGCCAGCAGCCAAGGACTAGCGGGGGTCCAAGAGACCCAGTACTTC
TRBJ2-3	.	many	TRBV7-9	CASSFLKGRRSTDTQYF	TGTGCCAGCAGCTTCCTCAAGGGACGGCGGAGCACAGATACGCAGTATTTT
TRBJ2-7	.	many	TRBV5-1	CASSFSGRDYEQYF	TGCGCCAGCAGCTTTAGTGGGAGAGATTACGAGCAGTACTTC
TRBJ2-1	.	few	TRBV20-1	CSALETEQFF	TGCAGTGCTTTAGAAACTGAGCAGTTCTTC